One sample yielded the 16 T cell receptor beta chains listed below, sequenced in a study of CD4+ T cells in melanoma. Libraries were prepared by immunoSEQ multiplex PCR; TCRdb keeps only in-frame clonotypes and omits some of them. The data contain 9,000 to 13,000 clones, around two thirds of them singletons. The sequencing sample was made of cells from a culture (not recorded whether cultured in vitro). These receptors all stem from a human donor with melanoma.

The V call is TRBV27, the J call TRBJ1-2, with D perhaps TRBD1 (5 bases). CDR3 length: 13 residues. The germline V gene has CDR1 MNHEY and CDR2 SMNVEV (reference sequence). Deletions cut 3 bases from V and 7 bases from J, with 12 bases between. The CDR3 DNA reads TGTGCCAGCAGTTTTTCAGGGAGGGGTGGCTACACCTTC. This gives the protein CASSFSGRGGYTF.

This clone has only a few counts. For the CDR3, the DNA is TGTGCCAGCAGCCTCCAGATTGGTGGAGGGGAGGCTTTCTTT. Translating gives CASSLQIGGGEAFF. The chain uses TRBV4-2 and TRBJ1-1; weak D call: TRBD1 (5 bases). There are 14 residues in the CDR3. The ends were cut back, 4 bases at V and 11 bases at J, with 20 bases in the middle. The germline CDR1 and CDR2 sequences are LGHNA and YNFKEQ.

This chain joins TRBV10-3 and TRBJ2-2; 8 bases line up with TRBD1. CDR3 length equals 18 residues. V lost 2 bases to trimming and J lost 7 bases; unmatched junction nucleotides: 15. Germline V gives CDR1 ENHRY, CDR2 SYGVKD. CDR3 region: CAISEMGVESGTGGELFF. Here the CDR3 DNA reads TGTGCCATCAGTGAGATGGGGGTTGAGTCCGGGACAGGCGGGGAGCTGTTTTTT.

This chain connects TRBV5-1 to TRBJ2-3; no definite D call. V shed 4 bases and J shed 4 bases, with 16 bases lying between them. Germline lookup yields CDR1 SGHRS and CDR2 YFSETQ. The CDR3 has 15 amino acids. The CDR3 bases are TGCGCCAGCAGCCCACGCTACTCGGGCGCAGATACGCAGTATTTT. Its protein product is CASSPRYSGADTQYF.

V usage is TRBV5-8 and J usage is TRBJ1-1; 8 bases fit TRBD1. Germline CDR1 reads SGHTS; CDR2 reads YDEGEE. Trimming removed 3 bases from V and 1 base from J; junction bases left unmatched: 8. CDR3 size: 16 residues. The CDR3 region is CASSWFIQGANTEAFF. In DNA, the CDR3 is TGTGCCAGCAGCTGGTTTATTCAGGGGGCGAACACTGAAGCTTTCTTT. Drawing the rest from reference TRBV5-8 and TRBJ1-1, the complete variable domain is EAGVTQSPTHLIKTRGQQATLRCSPISGHTSVYWYQQALGLGLQFLLWYDEGEERNRGNFPPRFSGRQFPNYSSELNVNALELEDSALYLCASSWFIQGANTEAFFGQGTRLTVV.

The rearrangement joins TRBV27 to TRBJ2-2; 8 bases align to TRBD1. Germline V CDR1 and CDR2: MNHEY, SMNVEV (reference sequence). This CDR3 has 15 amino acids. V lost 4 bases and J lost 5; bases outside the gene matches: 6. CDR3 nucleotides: TGTGCCAGCAGTTCGAGACAGGGGAGAACCGGGGAGCTGTTTTTT. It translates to CASSSRQGRTGELFF.

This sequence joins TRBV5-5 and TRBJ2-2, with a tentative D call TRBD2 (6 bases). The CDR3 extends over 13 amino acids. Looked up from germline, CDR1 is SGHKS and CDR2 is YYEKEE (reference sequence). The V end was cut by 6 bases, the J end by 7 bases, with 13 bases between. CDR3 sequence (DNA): TGTGCCAGCACCCATGGAGGGGTCGGGGAGCTGTTTTTT. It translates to CASTHGGVGELFF.

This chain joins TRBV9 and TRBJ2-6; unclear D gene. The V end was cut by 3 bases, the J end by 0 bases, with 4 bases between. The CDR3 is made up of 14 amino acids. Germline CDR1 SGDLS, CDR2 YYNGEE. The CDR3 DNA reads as TGTGCCAGCAGCGCTCTCTCTGGGGCCAACGTCCTGACTTTC. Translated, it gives CASSALSGANVLTF.

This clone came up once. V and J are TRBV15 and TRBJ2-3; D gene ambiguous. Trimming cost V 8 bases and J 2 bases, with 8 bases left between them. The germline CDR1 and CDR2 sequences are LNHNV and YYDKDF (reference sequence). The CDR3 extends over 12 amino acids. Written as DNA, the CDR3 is TGTGCCACCTCCAGGTCCACAGATACGCAGTATTTT. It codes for CATSRSTDTQYF.

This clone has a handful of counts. For the CDR3, the DNA is TGTGCCAGCAGCTTAATGGCAGGGGCGAACACTGAAGCTTTCTTT. Protein product: CASSLMAGANTEAFF. V is TRBV7-3 and J is TRBJ1-1; TRBD1 is a possible D gene (6 bases). Germline loops: CDR1 SGHTA, CDR2 FQGTGA. V lost 1 base and J lost 1, with 10 bases in between. The CDR3 consists of 15 residues.

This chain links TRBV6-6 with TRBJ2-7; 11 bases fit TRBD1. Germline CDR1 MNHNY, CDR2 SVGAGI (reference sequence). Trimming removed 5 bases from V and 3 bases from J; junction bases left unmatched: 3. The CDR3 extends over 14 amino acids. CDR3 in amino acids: CASSKGTGGYEQYF. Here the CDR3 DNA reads TGTGCCAGCAGTAAAGGGACAGGGGGCTACGAGCAGTACTTC.

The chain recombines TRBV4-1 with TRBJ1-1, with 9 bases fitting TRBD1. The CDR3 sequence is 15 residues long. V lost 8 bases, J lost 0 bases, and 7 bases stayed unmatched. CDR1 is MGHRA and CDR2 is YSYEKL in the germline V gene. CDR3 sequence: CASGRTGELNTEAFF. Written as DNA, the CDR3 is TGCGCCAGCGGTCGGACAGGGGAACTGAACACTGAAGCTTTCTTT.

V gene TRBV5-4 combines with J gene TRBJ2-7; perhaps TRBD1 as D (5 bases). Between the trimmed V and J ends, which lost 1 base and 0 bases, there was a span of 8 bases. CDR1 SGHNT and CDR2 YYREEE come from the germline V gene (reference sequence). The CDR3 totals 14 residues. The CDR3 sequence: CASSLRGYSYEQYF. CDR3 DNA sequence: TGTGCCAGCAGCTTGAGGGGCTACTCCTACGAGCAGTACTTC.

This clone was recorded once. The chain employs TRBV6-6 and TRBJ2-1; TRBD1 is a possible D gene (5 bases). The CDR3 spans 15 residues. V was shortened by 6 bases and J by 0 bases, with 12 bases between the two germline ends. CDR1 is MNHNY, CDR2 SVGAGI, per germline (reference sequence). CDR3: CASRDTRSSYNEQFF. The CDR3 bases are TGTGCCAGCAGGGACACACGGAGCTCCTACAATGAGCAGTTCTTC.

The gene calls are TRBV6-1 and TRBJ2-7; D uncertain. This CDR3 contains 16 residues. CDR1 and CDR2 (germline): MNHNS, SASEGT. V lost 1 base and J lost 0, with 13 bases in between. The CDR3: CASSEDRTLSSYEQYF. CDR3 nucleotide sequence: TGTGCCAGCAGTGAAGATCGGACCTTGAGCTCCTACGAGCAGTACTTC.

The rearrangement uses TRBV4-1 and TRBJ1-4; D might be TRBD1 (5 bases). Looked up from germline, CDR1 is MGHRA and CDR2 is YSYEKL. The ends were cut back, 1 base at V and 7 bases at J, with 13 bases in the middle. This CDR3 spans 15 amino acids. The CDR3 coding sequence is TGCGCCAGCAGCCAAGTAGCTGGGGGAGGTGAAAAACTGTTTTTT. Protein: CASSQVAGGGEKLFF.